A single sample gave rise to the 14 T cell receptor beta chains below, sequenced in a study of blood T cells in healthy people across ages. The authors ran a second PCR of about 6 to 12 cycles using a sample-barcoded 5' primer and a J-beta primer mix. MiXCR, run by TCRdb on the 5' RACE reads, gives a single entry per CDR3 protein. The repertoire holds roughly 1,700,000 distinct CDR3 sequences, under 30% seen once, with 7.7% in the top ten. Material for sequencing was blood. All receptors come from a woman aged 25 to 39 in good health.

This clonotype was found a few times. This sequence joins TRBV6-5 and TRBJ1-1; no definite D call. This CDR3 has 14 amino acids. The germline V gene encodes CDR1 MNHEY and CDR2 SVGAGI. V lost 0 bases and J 2 bases, leaving 7 bases between the germline ends. The CDR3 coding sequence is TGTGCCAGCAGTTACTCGTGGAGAAACACTGAAGCTTTCTTT. Its translation: CASSYSWRNTEAFF.

This clonotype was counted only a few times. The CDR3, as DNA: TGTGCCAGCAGCCGACCCTACACAGATACGCAGTATTTT. Protein sequence: CASSRPYTDTQYF. The chain combines TRBV5-5 with TRBJ2-3, with no clear D. Germline assignment: CDR1 SGHKS and CDR2 YYEKEE (reference sequence). The CDR3 length is 13 residues. V lost 4 bases and J lost 2, with 8 bases in between.

This clonotype has just a few counts. V gene TRBV7-9 combines with J gene TRBJ1-2; tentative D call: TRBD1 (5 bases). CDR3 length: 15 amino acids. CDR1 SEHNR and CDR2 FQNEAQ come from the germline V gene (reference sequence). The V end lost 5 bases, the J end lost 2 bases, and 15 bases lay between the germline ends. DNA of the CDR3: TGTGCCAGCAGCCTACTTGGGGCGGAAAACTATGGCTACACCTTC. Protein: CASSLLGAENYGYTF.

This clonotype has ten or more counts. The chain combines TRBV20-1 with TRBJ2-7; D is unclear. Germline V gene lookup returns CDR1 DFQATT and CDR2 SNEGSKA (reference sequence). The CDR3 length is 12 residues. Trimming stripped 6 bases from V and 1 base from J, with 10 bases between. The DNA for the CDR3 is TGCAGTGCATCCCAGACATCCTACGAGCAGTACTTC. Protein product: CSASQTSYEQYF.

V gene TRBV5-4 combines with J gene TRBJ2-1; a possible D gene is TRBD2 (5 bases). V lost 6 bases to trimming and J lost 4 bases, with 14 bases between them. Germline assignment: CDR1 SGHNT and CDR2 YYREEE (reference sequence). This CDR3 comprises 14 residues. The CDR3 DNA follows: TGTGCCAGCAAACCACAGAGGGAGTACAATGAGCAGTTCTTC. Protein sequence: CASKPQREYNEQFF.

This clonotype appeared many times. J is TRBJ1-2 and V is TRBV7-2, with TRBD1 matching 8 bases. CDR1 and CDR2 (germline): SGHTA, FQGNSA. V shed 5 bases, J shed 8 bases, and the junction held 10 bases outside the gene matches. CDR3 length: 14 residues. The DNA of the CDR3 is TGTGCCAGCAGCACGGGGACAGGATCTATAGGCTACACCTTC. Its translation: CASSTGTGSIGYTF.

The sample holds a few counts of this clonotype. J is TRBJ2-7 and V is TRBV29-1; D is possibly TRBD1 (5 bases). The germline V gene encodes CDR1 SQVTM and CDR2 ANQGSEA. CDR3 length: 11 amino acids. V lost 4 bases to trimming and J lost 6 bases, with 10 bases between them. CDR3 sequence reads: CSVAPGPEQYF. CDR3 bases: TGCAGCGTTGCGCCAGGGCCCGAGCAGTACTTC.

The V call is TRBV9, the J call TRBJ2-3, with 10 bases aligning to TRBD2. The germline V gene encodes CDR1 SGDLS and CDR2 YYNGEE. This CDR3 comprises 16 residues. With V trimmed by 3 bases and J by 5 bases, 9 bases remained unmatched. The CDR3 spells CASSGIAGGGIDTQYF. The CDR3 nucleotides are TGTGCCAGCAGCGGAATAGCGGGGGGCGGGATAGATACGCAGTATTTT.

This clonotype has more than one count but fewer than ten. The chain links TRBV10-3 to TRBJ2-3, with a tentative D call TRBD2 (6 bases). V lost 3 bases to trimming and J lost 6 bases, with 10 bases between them. The CDR3 runs to 13 residues. Per germline, CDR1 ENHRY and CDR2 SYGVKD. The CDR3 here is CAISEGGMDTQYF. The CDR3 nucleotides read TGTGCCATCAGTGAAGGCGGGATGGATACGCAGTATTTT.

This clonotype turned up a few times. V usage is TRBV5-1 and J usage is TRBJ2-7; no clear D. Germline assignment: CDR1 SGHRS and CDR2 YFSETQ. The CDR3 is 14 residues long. V was trimmed by 3 bases and J by 4 bases, leaving 14 bases between them. Written as DNA, the CDR3 is TGCGCCAGCAGCTCCGAAGCTGAAACGTACGAGCAGTACTTC. It codes for CASSSEAETYEQYF.

The chain uses TRBV25-1 and TRBJ2-1; D could derive from TRBD1 or TRBD2 (5 bases each). The V end lost 0 bases, the J end lost 5 bases, and 8 bases lay between the germline ends. Germline CDR1 is MGHDK and CDR2 is SYGVNS. CDR3 length: 14 amino acids. CDR3 nucleotide sequence: TGTGCCAGCAGTGAATACGGGGCAAACAATGAGCAGTTCTTC. Translating it yields CASSEYGANNEQFF.

The chain employs TRBV15 and TRBJ2-3, with 11 bases fitting TRBD2. Trimming cost V 9 bases and J 1 base; bases outside gene matches: 3. From germline, CDR1 is LNHNV and CDR2 YYDKDF (reference sequence). The CDR3 sequence is 14 residues long. The CDR3 DNA reads as TGTGCCACGGGACTAGCGGCCCGCACAGATACGCAGTATTTT. Translation: CATGLAARTDTQYF.

This clonotype came up a few times. V usage is TRBV7-9 and J usage is TRBJ2-7; 10 bases are shared with TRBD2. This CDR3 region has 14 residues. The germline gives CDR1 SEHNR, CDR2 FQNEAQ (reference sequence). Trimming removed 4 bases from V and 2 bases from J; junction bases left unmatched: 2. The CDR3 spells CASSSSGSPYEQYF. The CDR3 DNA is TGTGCCAGCAGCTCTAGCGGGAGCCCCTACGAGCAGTACTTC.

The genes are TRBV29-1 and TRBJ1-2; TRBD1 might be the D (5 bases). This CDR3 is built from 13 residues. Germline assignment: CDR1 SQVTM and CDR2 ANQGSEA. Trimming left V 2 bases short and J 8 bases short, with 15 bases between. CDR3 in amino acids: CSVENRGTGGYTF. For the CDR3, the DNA is TGCAGCGTTGAAAACCGGGGGACTGGGGGCTACACCTTC.